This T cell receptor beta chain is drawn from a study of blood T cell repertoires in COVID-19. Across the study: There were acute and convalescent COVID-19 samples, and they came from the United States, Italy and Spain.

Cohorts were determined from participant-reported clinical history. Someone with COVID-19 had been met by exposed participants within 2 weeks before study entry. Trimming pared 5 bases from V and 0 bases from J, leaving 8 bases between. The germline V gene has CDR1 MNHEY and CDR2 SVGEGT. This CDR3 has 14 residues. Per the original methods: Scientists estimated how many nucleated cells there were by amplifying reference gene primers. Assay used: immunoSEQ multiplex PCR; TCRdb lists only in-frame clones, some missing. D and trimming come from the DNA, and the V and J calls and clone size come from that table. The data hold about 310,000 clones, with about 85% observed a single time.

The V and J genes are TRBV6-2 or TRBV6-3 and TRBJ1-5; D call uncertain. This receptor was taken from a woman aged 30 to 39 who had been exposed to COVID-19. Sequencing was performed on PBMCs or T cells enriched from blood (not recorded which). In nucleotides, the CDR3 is TGTGCCAGCAGTCGAGGATATAGCAATCAGCCCCAGCATTTT. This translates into CASSRGYSNQPQHF.